A single T cell receptor beta chain is shown here with its context. The data were obtained in a study of blood T cell repertoires in COVID-19. Overall study: From the United States, Italy and Spain came samples of acute and convalescent COVID-19. The cDNA or gDNA used as material had been derived from T cells, B-cell-depleted T cells, or PBMCs.

Source study methods: By means of reference gene primer amplification, nucleated cell counts were estimated. Profiling relied on immunoSEQ multiplex PCR, and the TCRdb table lists in-frame clones only, not all of them. V, J and clone size reflect that table, while D and trimming were determined from the DNA. This sample yields about 88,000 clones, of which over 70% are seen a single time; approximately 10% belongs to the top ten. The sequenced sample consisted of peripheral blood. This receptor was identified in an elderly man with acute or convalescent COVID-19.

CDR3 DNA: TGTGCCAGTCGTCAGAGAGGGAGAGTATACGAGCAGTACTTC. Amino acid sequence: CASRQRGRVYEQYF. This sequence joins TRBV19 and TRBJ2-7; tentatively, D is TRBD2 (5 bases). Trimming took 8 bases from V and 4 from J, leaving 18 bases between them. The length of the CDR3 is 14 residues. The germline V gene has CDR1 LNHDA and CDR2 SQIVND (reference sequence).